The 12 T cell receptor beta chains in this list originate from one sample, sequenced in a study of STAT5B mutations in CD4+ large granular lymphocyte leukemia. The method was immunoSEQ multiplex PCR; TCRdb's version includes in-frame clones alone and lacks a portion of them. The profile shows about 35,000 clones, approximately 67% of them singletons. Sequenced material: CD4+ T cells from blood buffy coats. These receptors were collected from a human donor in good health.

CDR3: CASSMGDAYGYTF. The CDR3 DNA follows: TGCGCCAGCAGCATGGGGGACGCGTATGGCTACACCTTC. The chain employs TRBV5-1 and TRBJ1-2; a possible D gene is TRBD1 (5 bases). The germline V gene encodes CDR1 SGHRS and CDR2 YFSETQ. With 4 bases removed from V and 5 bases from J, the gap between germline ends came to 12 bases. The CDR3 runs 13 residues. The full variable domain, in which reference TRBV5-1 and TRBJ1-2 provide the parts outside the CDR3, is KAGVTQTPRYLIKTRGQQVTLSCSPISGHRSVSWYQQTPGQGLQFLFEYFSETQRNKGNFPGRFSGRQFSNSRSEMNVSTLELGDSALYLCASSMGDAYGYTFGSGTRLTVV.

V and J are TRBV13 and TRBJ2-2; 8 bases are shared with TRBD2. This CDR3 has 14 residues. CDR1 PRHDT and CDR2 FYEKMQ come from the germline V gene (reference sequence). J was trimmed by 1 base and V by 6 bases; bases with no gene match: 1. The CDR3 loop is CASRAGENTGELFF. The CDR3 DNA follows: TGTGCCAGCAGAGCGGGGGAGAACACCGGGGAGCTGTTTTTT.

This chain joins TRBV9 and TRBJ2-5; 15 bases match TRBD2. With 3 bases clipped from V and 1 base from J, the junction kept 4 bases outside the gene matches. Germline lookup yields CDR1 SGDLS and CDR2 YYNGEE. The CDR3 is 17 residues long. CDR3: CASSAPGLAGGQETQYF. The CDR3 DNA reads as TGTGCCAGCAGCGCGCCGGGACTAGCGGGGGGCCAAGAGACCCAGTACTTC.

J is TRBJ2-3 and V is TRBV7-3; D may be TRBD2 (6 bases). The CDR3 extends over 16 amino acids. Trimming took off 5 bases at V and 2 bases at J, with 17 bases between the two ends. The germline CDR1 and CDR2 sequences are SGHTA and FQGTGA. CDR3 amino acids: CASSNHLASNTDTQYF. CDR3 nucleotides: TGTGCCAGCAGCAACCACCTAGCGAGCAACACAGATACGCAGTATTTT.

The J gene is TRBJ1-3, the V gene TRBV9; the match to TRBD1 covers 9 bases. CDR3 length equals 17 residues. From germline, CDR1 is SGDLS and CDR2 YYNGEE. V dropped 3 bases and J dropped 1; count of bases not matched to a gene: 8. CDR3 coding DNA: TGTGCCAGCAGCGCCACGACAGGGGGAGCATCTGGAAACACCATATATTTT. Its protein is CASSATTGGASGNTIYF.

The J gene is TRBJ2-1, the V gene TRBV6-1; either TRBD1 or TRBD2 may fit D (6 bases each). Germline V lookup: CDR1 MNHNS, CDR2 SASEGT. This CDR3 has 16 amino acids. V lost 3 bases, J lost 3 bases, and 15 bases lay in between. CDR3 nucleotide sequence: TGTGCCAGCAGTGAGGAGGGGGGACGGATCTACAATGAGCAGTTCTTC. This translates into CASSEEGGRIYNEQFF.

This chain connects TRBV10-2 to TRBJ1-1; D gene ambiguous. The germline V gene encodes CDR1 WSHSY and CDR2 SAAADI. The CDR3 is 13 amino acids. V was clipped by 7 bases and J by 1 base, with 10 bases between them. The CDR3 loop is CASTRQSNTEAFF. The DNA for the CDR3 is TGCGCCAGCACTCGCCAATCGAACACTGAAGCTTTCTTT.

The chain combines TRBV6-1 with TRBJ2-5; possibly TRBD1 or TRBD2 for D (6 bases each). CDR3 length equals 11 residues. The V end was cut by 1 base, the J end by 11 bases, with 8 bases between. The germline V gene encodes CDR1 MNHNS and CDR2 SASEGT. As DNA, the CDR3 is TGTGCCAGCAGTGAAGGGAGGGGGCAGTACTTC. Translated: CASSEGRGQYF.

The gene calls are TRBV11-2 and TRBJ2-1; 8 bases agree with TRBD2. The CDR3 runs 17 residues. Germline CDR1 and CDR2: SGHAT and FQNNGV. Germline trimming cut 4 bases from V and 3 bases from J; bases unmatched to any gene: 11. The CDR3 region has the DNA TGTGCCAGCAGCTCCAATTCGGGACTAGGCAGCTACAATGAGCAGTTCTTC. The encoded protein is CASSSNSGLGSYNEQFF.

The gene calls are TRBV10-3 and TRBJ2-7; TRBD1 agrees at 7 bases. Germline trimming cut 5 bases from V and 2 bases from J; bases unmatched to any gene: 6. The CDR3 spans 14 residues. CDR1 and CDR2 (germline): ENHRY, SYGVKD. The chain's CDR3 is CAISQQGMTYEQYF. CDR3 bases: TGTGCCATCAGTCAACAGGGGATGACCTACGAGCAGTACTTC.

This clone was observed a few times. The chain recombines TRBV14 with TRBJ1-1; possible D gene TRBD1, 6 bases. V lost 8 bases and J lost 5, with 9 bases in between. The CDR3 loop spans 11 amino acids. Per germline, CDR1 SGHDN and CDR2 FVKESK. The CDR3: CASQGQTEAFF. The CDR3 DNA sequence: TGTGCCAGCCAGGGGCAGACTGAAGCTTTCTTT.

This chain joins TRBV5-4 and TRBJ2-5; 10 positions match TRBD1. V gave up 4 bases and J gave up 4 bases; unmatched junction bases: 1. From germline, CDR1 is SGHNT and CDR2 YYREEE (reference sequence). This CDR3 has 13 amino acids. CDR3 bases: TGTGCCAGCAGCCGGGACAGGGGAGAGACCCAGTACTTC. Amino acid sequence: CASSRDRGETQYF.